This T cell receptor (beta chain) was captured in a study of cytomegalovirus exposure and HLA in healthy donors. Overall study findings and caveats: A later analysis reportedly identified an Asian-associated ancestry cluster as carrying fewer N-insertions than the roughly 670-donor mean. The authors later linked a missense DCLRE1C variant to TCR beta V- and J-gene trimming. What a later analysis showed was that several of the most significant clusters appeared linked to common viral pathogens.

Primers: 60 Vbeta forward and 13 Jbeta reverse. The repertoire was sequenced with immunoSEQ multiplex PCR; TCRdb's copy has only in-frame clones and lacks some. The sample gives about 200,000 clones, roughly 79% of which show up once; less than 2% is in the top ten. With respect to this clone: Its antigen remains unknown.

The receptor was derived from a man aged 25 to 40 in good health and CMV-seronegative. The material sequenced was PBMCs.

The CDR3 spells CASSLLQYEQYF. CDR3 in DNA: TGTGCCAGCAGCTTACTCCAGTACGAGCAGTACTTC. The chain recombines TRBV7-9 with TRBJ2-7; D unresolved. Trimming removed 2 bases from V and 4 bases from J, with 6 bases in between. Germline V gene data show CDR1 as SEHNR and CDR2 as FQNEAQ (reference sequence). The CDR3 spans 12 residues.